This note documents a single T cell receptor beta chain sequence. Its specificity is not known. This specimen comes from a study of T cell repertoires in cytomegalovirus infection. V was trimmed by 0 bases and J by 1 base, leaving 16 bases between them. Germline assignment: CDR1 LGHNA and CDR2 YNFKEQ. There are 18 residues in the CDR3. TCRdb re-called the reads through MiXCR, storing one row per CDR3 protein. The sample carries 110,000 to 150,000 distinct CDR3 sequences, over 30% recorded once. This specimen was CD8+ T cells from cultured PBMCs, taken from culture after CMV antigen stimulation. The clonotype comes from a human donor in good health (CMV status not recorded). Some clones in this sample may be carry-over from other donors' samples. The rearrangement links TRBV4-2 to TRBJ2-1, with D perhaps TRBD2 (5 bases). The CDR3, as DNA: TGTGCCAGCAGCCAAGAGGCCGGGCTAGCCGAGTCCTACAATGAGCAGTTCTTC. Translating it yields CASSQEAGLAESYNEQFF.